The 10 T cell receptor beta chains below were found in one sample sequenced in a study of monozygotic twins with cystic fibrosis. Only in-frame clones appear in the TCRdb table, and some are missing; sequencing was by immunoSEQ multiplex PCR. The sample gives tens of thousands of clones, 95% to 98% of which show up once; 0.15% to 0.2% is in the top ten. The sequenced sample was blood. These receptors were collected from a girl under 10 years old with cystic fibrosis.

This sequence joins TRBV20-1 and TRBJ1-1; perhaps TRBD1 as D (5 bases). Germline CDR1 and CDR2: DFQATT and SNEGSKA (reference sequence). This CDR3 has 11 residues. The ends were cut back, 5 bases at V and 7 bases at J, with 11 bases in the middle. The CDR3: CSAGGTIEAFF. The CDR3 bases are TGCAGTGCTGGGGGAACAATTGAAGCTTTCTTT.

V gene TRBV29-1 combines with J gene TRBJ1-1; D remains unclear. This CDR3 region has 13 residues. Germline V CDR1 and CDR2: SQVTM, ANQGSEA. V lost 4 bases to trimming and J lost 0 bases, with 9 bases between them. The CDR3: CSVAGRMNTEAFF. DNA of the CDR3: TGCAGCGTTGCCGGCCGAATGAACACTGAAGCTTTCTTT.

The gene calls are TRBV2 and TRBJ1-2, with D possibly matching TRBD1 (5 bases). Germline loops: CDR1 SNHLY, CDR2 FYNNEI. This CDR3 has 12 amino acids. V lost 7 bases and J lost 7, with 13 bases in between. The CDR3 here is CASMGQEGGYTF. DNA for the CDR3: TGTGCCAGCATGGGGCAGGAAGGTGGCTACACCTTC. Filled out from reference TRBV2 and TRBJ1-2, the complete variable domain reads EPEVTQTPSHQVTQMGQEVILRCVPISNHLYFYWYRQILGQKVEFLVSFYNNEISEKSEIFDDQFSVERPDGSNFTLKIRSTKLEDSAMYFCASMGQEGGYTFGSGTRLTVV.

This chain connects TRBV7-8 to TRBJ1-5; TRBD1 matches 9 bases. Trimming at V came to 5 bases and at J to 2 bases, leaving 7 bases not matched to a gene. This CDR3 is built from 16 residues. Germline V gives CDR1 SGHVS, CDR2 FQNEAQ. In nucleotides, the CDR3 is TGTGCCAGCAGCGAGGGACAGGGCGGTGGCAATCAGCCCCAGCATTTT. Translating it yields CASSEGQGGGNQPQHF. The whole variable domain, filled in from reference TRBV7-8 and TRBJ1-5, reads GAGVSQSPRYKVAKRGQDVALRCDPISGHVSLFWYQQALGQGPEFLTYFQNEAQLDKSGLPSDRFFAERPEGSVSTLKIQRTQQEDSAVYLCASSEGQGGGNQPQHFGDGTRLSIL.

The chain is built from TRBV5-6 and TRBJ2-1, with D possibly matching TRBD2 (6 bases). Germline V gene sequence: CDR1 SGHDT, CDR2 YYEEEE. Trimming removed 1 base from V and 8 bases from J, with 7 bases in between. CDR3 length: 12 residues. This CDR3 is CASSLWGDEQFF. DNA for the CDR3: TGTGCCAGCAGCTTGTGGGGGGATGAGCAGTTCTTC.

The rearrangement links TRBV29-1 to TRBJ2-3; D gene ambiguous. Trimming pared 1 base from V and 1 base from J, leaving 6 bases between. The CDR3 runs to 13 residues. Germline V gene sequence: CDR1 SQVTM, CDR2 ANQGSEA. CDR3 residues: CSVEGGGTDTQYF. CDR3 nucleotide sequence: TGCAGCGTTGAAGGCGGAGGCACAGATACGCAGTATTTT.

In its sample, this clone was seen once. J is TRBJ2-4 and V is TRBV15; D is undetermined. Germline V gives CDR1 LNHNV, CDR2 YYDKDF (reference sequence). V dropped 1 base and J dropped 2 bases, with 3 bases sitting between them. The CDR3 runs 13 residues. CDR3 amino acids: CATSRVSKNIQYF. DNA of the CDR3: TGTGCCACCAGCAGAGTTTCCAAAAACATTCAGTACTTC. Drawing the rest from reference TRBV15 and TRBJ2-4, the complete variable domain is DAMVIQNPRYQVTQFGKPVTLSCSQTLNHNVMYWYQQKSSQAPKLLFHYYDKDFNNEADTPDNFQSRRPNTSFCFLDIRSPGLGDTAMYLCATSRVSKNIQYFGAGTRLSVL.

The chain carries TRBV7-9 and TRBJ1-2, with unresolved D. The CDR3 runs 14 residues. Germline V gene sequence: CDR1 SEHNR, CDR2 FQNEAQ (reference sequence). Trimming cost V 3 bases and J 8 bases, with 16 bases left between them. The CDR3 loop reads CASSLGRPLFGYTF. The CDR3 DNA reads as TGTGCCAGCAGCTTGGGCAGGCCCCTTTTCGGCTACACCTTC.

This clone was counted once. The chain combines TRBV5-1 with TRBJ2-1; 9 bases are a match to TRBD1. After removal of 4 bases from V and 8 bases from J, the junction contained 4 bases not matched to a gene. This CDR3 is built from 13 residues. Germline CDR1 SGHRS, CDR2 YFSETQ. In DNA, the CDR3 is TGCGCCAGCAGCGGTACAGGGGGCCATGAGCAGTTCTTC. Its protein is CASSGTGGHEQFF.

The J gene is TRBJ2-1, the V gene TRBV30, with a possible D match to TRBD1 (6 bases). The CDR3 has 15 amino acids. Trimming pared 2 bases from V and 4 bases from J, leaving 15 bases between. Germline CDR1 and CDR2: GTSNPN and SVGIG (reference sequence). CDR3 coding DNA: TGTGCCTGGAGTAGTAGGGGGTCCCTATACAATGAGCAGTTCTTC. It translates to CAWSSRGSLYNEQFF.